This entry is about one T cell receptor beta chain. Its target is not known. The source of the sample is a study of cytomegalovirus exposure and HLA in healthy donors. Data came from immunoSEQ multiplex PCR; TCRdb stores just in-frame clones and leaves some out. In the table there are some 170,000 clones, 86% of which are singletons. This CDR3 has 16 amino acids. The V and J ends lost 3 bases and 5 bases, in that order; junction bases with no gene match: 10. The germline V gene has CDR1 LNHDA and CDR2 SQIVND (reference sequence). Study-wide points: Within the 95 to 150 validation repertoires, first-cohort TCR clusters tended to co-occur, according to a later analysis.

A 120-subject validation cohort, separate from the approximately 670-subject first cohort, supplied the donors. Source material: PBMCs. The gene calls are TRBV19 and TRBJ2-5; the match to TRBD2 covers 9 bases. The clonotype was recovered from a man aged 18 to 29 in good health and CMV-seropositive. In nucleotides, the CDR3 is TGTGCCAGTAGTATCTCCGTTGCGGGGGGGCTGGAGACCCAGTACTTC. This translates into CASSISVAGGLETQYF.